This is a list of T cell receptor beta chains from one sample in a study of control samples from healthy donors and cancer patients. Generated by immunoSEQ multiplex PCR, the TCRdb table keeps only in-frame clones and is missing some. The sample holds tens of thousands of clones, approximately 87% seen once. The source material was PBMCs. These receptors came from a woman aged 45-60 years with head and neck cancer. Both conserved end residues are part of each CDR3. The D gene is left open where the match is weak. The size entry is marked missing in some rows and otherwise reads once, few, many or a size class.

few,TRBV5-5,TRBJ1-1,-,TGTGCCAGCAGCATAGACAGCGCTACTGAAGCTTTCTTT,CASSIDSATEAFF
-,TRBV5-5,TRBJ2-5,-,TGTGCCAGCAGCGAGGACCCGAACCGGACCCAGTACTTC,CASSEDPNRTQYF
-,TRBV12-3/TRBV12-4,TRBJ2-2,-,TGTGCCAGCAGTCCCTCACGACCCGGGGAGCTGTTTTTT,CASSPSRPGELFF
few,TRBV5-1,TRBJ1-6,TRBD1,TGCGCCAGCAGCCCGAGGACAGGGGATAATTCACCCCTCCACTTT,CASSPRTGDNSPLHF
-,TRBV6-5,TRBJ1-5,TRBD1,TGTGCCAGCAGTCCCGGGACAGGGGAATCCCAGCCCCAGCATTTT,CASSPGTGESQPQHF
once,TRBV11-1,TRBJ2-7,-,TGTGCCAGCAGCTTAGAAGATCTAAGCTCCTACGAGCAGTACTTC,CASSLEDLSSYEQYF
-,TRBV6-5,TRBJ1-2,-,TGTGCCGGGGCCAGACAGACTAACTATGGCTACACCTTC,CAGARQTNYGYTF
few,TRBV7-3,TRBJ2-2,-,TGTGCCAGCAGCTTAAGGGGGGCCAACGGGGAGCTGTTTTTT,CASSLRGANGELFF
-,TRBV5-1,TRBJ2-7,-,TGCGCCAGCAGCTTGGACGGGAACTACGAGCAGTACTTC,CASSLDGNYEQYF
-,TRBV9,TRBJ2-7,TRBD1,TGTGCCAGCAGCGTAGGTGTCGTGGGACAGACCTCCTACGAGCAGTACTTC,CASSVGVVGQTSYEQYF
-,TRBV2,TRBJ2-7,TRBD1,TGTGCCAGCAGTGAAGGGCCAGGGGGTCGGCAGTACTTC,CASSEGPGGRQYF
-,TRBV10-2,TRBJ2-7,-,TGCGCCAGCAGGGACCTAGGGGCAGGGGTTTCTGGGGAGCAGTACTTC,CASRDLGAGVSGEQYF
once,TRBV9,TRBJ1-1,TRBD1,TGTGCCAGCAGCGTAGAGGCAGGGGGCGTGGAAAAGACTGAAGCTTTCTTT,CASSVEAGGVEKTEAFF
-,TRBV5-3,TRBJ1-1,TRBD1,TGTGCCAGAAGCTTGGCGGCAGGGGGGGACACTGAAGCTTTCTTT,CARSLAAGGDTEAFF
-,TRBV6-1,TRBJ2-7,-,TGTGCCAGCAGTGATTGGGGGACCTACGAGCAGTACTTC,CASSDWGTYEQYF
-,TRBV18,TRBJ2-3,TRBD2,TGTGCCAGCTCGCCGACTAGCGGGGGGGCAGCAGATACGCAGTATTTT,CASSPTSGGAADTQYF
-,TRBV6-5,TRBJ1-5,TRBD1,TGTGCCAGCAGCGGCGGGACAGGGAGCCGTCAGCCCCAGCATTTT,CASSGGTGSRQPQHF
-,TRBV29-1,TRBJ2-3,TRBD1,TGCAGCGGTGAAACGGACAGGGGAGATACGCAGTATTTT,CSGETDRGDTQYF
-,TRBV6-5,TRBJ1-1,-,TGTGCCAGCATCCCCGGAGGGGGAGGCACTGAAGCTTTCTTT,CASIPGGGGTEAFF
-,TRBV7-2,TRBJ2-2,-,TGTGCCAGCAGCCTAGCGCGGGCTAACACCGGGGAGCTGTTTTTT,CASSLARANTGELFF
-,TRBV5-1,TRBJ2-7,-,TGCGCCAGCAGCTTAGGCAGTTCTTCCTACGAGCAGTACTTC,CASSLGSSSYEQYF
-,TRBV5-1,TRBJ1-1,TRBD1,TGCGCCAGCAGCCCTGGGACAGGGGGCTTGAACACTGAAGCTTTCTTT,CASSPGTGGLNTEAFF
once,TRBV19,TRBJ1-5,-,TGTGCCAGTAGTAGGGCCAGCGATCGGCCCCAGCATTTT,CASSRASDRPQHF
-,TRBV30,TRBJ1-1,TRBD1,TGTGCCTGGAGTCGGCAGGGGGCTTTTGGAGCTTTCTTT,CAWSRQGAFGAFF
-,TRBV4-3,TRBJ1-1,-,TGCGCCAGCAGCCAAGGGTGGACTGAAGCTTTCTTT,CASSQGWTEAFF
-,TRBV6-4,TRBJ1-6,TRBD1,TGTGCCAGCAGTGCCACAGGGGAATCACCCCTCCACTTT,CASSATGESPLHF
-,TRBV11-3,TRBJ2-3,-,TGTGCCAGCAGCTTCCGCGGGGGCCCACAGGATACGCAGTATTTT,CASSFRGGPQDTQYF
-,TRBV4-1,TRBJ2-7,TRBD1,TGCGCCAGCAGCCAACTGATGGGACAGGCCTTTTACGAGCAGTACTTC,CASSQLMGQAFYEQYF
-,TRBV5-1,TRBJ2-7,TRBD1,TGCGCCAGCAGCTTGCCGGGACAGGGGGCTTACGAGCAGTACTTC,CASSLPGQGAYEQYF
-,TRBV15,TRBJ1-2,-,TGTGCCACCAGCCGGACTGACCCTAACTATGGCTACACCTTC,CATSRTDPNYGYTF
-,TRBV27,TRBJ2-3,TRBD2,TGTGCCAGCAGTCGAGGACTAGCCTCCTCGGATACGCAGTATTTT,CASSRGLASSDTQYF
-,TRBV28,TRBJ2-1,TRBD2,TGTGCCAGCAGTGGACTAGCGGAGAACTACAATGAGCAGTTCTTC,CASSGLAENYNEQFF
-,TRBV6-5,TRBJ1-6,-,TGTGCCAGCAGCAGACAGAATTCACCCCTCCACTTT,CASSRQNSPLHF
-,TRBV5-1,TRBJ1-3,TRBD1,TGCGCCAGCAGCTCCTCCACAGGGGCCCTCTCTGGAAACACCATATATTTT,CASSSSTGALSGNTIYF
-,TRBV7-2,TRBJ1-2,TRBD1,TGTGCCAGCAGCTTACGGGGCCGGGACAGCCCTTACACCTTC,CASSLRGRDSPYTF
-,TRBV3-1/TRBV3-2,TRBJ2-5,-,TGTGCCAGCAGCCAGGCCGGGTCAGGACCTCGCCAAGAGACCCAGTACTTC,CASSQAGSGPRQETQYF
-,TRBV4-1,TRBJ2-1,-,TGCGCCAGCAGCCAAGTCGATCTTGGACTGACCTACAATGAGCAGTTCTTC,CASSQVDLGLTYNEQFF
-,TRBV14,TRBJ1-1,-,TGTGCCAGCAGCCAAGGGAGTAGGACTGAAGCTTTCTTT,CASSQGSRTEAFF
-,TRBV9,TRBJ2-1,-,TGTGCCAGCAGCCTCAGGGGAGGCTCCTACAATGAGCAGTTCTTC,CASSLRGGSYNEQFF
-,TRBV7-2,TRBJ2-7,-,TGTGCCAGCAGCAGAACATCGCAGGGGCCCTACGAGCAGTACTTC,CASSRTSQGPYEQYF
-,TRBV9,TRBJ1-6,TRBD1,TGTGCCAGCAGCGTAGGAGGGGGCGGAAGTTATAATTCACCCCTCCACTTT,CASSVGGGGSYNSPLHF
once,TRBV5-6,TRBJ2-5,-,TGTGCCAGCAGCTTTGACAGGTTCGAGACCCAGTACTTC,CASSFDRFETQYF
-,TRBV5-3,TRBJ2-5,-,TGTGCCAGAAGTCCGGGGTATAGGGAGACCCAGTACTTC,CARSPGYRETQYF
-,TRBV6-5,TRBJ2-1,TRBD2,TGTGCCAGCAGTTCGGGGAGCGGGGGGGCAGGTGAGCAGTTCTTC,CASSSGSGGAGEQFF
-,TRBV7-9,TRBJ1-1,-,TGTGCCAGCAGCTTAGCTGGACACCGAGGGACTGAAGCTTTCTTT,CASSLAGHRGTEAFF